In this sample, the clone carrying this T cell receptor beta chain turned up once. This specimen comes from a study of blood T cell repertoires in COVID-19. Data came from immunoSEQ multiplex PCR; TCRdb stores just in-frame clones and leaves some out. The sample includes 350,000 to 400,000 clones, roughly 84% of them seen just once. Grouping used clinical history reported by participants in a survey and questionnaire. This CDR3 is built from 12 residues. Trimming removed 2 bases at V and 5 bases at J, with 9 bases between. Germline V gene sequence: CDR1 SQVTM, CDR2 ANQGSEA. The sequenced sample consisted of PBMCs or T cells enriched from blood (not recorded which). The chain uses TRBV29-1 and TRBJ1-1; D uncertain. This receptor was obtained from a woman aged 25 to 39 who had recovered from COVID-19. The DNA of the CDR3 is TGCAGCGTTGAACTGGGGAGGACTGAAGCTTTCTTT. Translated: CSVELGRTEAFF. Full variable domain (missing parts from reference TRBV29-1 and TRBJ1-1): SAVISQKPSRDICQRGTSLTIQCQVDSQVTMMFWYRQQPGQSLTLIATANQGSEATYESGFVIDKFPISRPNLTFSTLTVSNMSPEDSSIYLCSVELGRTEAFFGQGTRLTVV.